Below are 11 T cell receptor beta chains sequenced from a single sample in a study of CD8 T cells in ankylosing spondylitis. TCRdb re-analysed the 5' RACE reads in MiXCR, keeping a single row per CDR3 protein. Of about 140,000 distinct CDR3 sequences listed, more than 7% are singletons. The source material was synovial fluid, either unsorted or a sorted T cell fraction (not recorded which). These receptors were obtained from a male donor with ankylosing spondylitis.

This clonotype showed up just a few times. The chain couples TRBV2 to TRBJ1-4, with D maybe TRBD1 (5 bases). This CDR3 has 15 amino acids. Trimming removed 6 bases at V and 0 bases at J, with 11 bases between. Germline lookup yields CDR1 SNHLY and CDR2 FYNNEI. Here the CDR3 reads CASSRGGATNEKLFF. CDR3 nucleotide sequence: TGTGCCAGCAGCCGGGGCGGGGCAACTAATGAAAAACTGTTTTTT.

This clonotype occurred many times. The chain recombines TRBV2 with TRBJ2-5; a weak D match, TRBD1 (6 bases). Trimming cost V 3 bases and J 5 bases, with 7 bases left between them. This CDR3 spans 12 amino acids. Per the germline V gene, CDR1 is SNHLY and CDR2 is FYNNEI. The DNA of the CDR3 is TGTGCCAGCAGTGACAGGGGTGAGACCCAGTACTTC. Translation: CASSDRGETQYF.

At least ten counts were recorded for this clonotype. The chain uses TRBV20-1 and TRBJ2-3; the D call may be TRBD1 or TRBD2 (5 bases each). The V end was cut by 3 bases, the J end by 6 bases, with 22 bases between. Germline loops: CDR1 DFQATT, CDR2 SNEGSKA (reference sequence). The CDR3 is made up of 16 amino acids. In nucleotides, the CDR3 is TGCAGTGCTAGCCCCCCCGGAGGTCCCCGACAGGATACGCAGTATTTT. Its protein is CSASPPGGPRQDTQYF.

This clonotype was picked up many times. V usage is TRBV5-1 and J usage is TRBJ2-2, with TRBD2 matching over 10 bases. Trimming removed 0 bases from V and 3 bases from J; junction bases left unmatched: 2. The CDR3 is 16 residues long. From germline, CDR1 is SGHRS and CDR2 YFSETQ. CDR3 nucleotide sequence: TGCGCCAGCAGCTTGGTAGCGGGAGGCCACACCGGGGAGCTGTTTTTT. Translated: CASSLVAGGHTGELFF.

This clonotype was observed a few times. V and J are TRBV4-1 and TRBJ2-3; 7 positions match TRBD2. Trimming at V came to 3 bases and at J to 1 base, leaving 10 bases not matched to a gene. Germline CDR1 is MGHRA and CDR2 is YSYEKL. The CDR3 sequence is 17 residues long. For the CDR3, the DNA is TGCGCCAGCAGCCAGTTACCCAGGCGGGAGCGCACAGATACGCAGTATTTT. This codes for CASSQLPRRERTDTQYF.

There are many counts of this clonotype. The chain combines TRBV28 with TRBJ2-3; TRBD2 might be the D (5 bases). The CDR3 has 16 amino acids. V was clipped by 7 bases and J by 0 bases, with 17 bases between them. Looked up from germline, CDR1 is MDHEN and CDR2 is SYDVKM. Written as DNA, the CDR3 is TGTGCCAGCACCGCCCCTAGCAGCCCGAGCACAGATACGCAGTATTTT. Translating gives CASTAPSSPSTDTQYF.

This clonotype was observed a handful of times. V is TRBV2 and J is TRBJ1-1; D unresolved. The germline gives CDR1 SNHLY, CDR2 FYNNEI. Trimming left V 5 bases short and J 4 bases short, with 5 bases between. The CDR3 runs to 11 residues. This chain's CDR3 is CASSKTTEAFF. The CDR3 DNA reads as TGTGCCAGCAGTAAAACCACTGAAGCTTTCTTT.

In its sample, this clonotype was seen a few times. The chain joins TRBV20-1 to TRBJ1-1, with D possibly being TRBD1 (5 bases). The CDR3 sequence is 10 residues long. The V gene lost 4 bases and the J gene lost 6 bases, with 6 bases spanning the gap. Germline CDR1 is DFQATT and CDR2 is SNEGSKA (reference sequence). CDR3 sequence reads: CSATRAEAFF. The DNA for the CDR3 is TGCAGTGCTACCAGGGCTGAAGCTTTCTTT.

CDR3 DNA sequence: TGTGCCAGCAGTTACTCGGGGGGACAGGGGTGTTTCTTT. Encoded protein: CASSYSGGQGCFF. The V and J genes are TRBV6-5 and TRBJ1-1; TRBD1 matches 10 bases. Looked up from germline, CDR1 is MNHEY and CDR2 is SVGAGI. The CDR3 extends over 13 amino acids. V shed 0 bases, J shed 13 bases, and the junction held 5 bases outside the gene matches.

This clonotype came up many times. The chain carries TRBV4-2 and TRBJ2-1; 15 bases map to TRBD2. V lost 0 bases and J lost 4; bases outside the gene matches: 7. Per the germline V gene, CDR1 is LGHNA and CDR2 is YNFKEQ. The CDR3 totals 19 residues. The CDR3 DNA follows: TGTGCCAGCAGCCAAGAAGGGGGACTAGCGGGGGGATATTACAATGAGCAGTTCTTC. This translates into CASSQEGGLAGGYYNEQFF.

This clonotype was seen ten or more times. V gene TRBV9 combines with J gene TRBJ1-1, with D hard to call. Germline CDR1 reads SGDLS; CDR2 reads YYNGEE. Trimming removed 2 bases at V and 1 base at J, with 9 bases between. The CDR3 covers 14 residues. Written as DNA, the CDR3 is TGTGCCAGCAGCGTCCAGCAGGCGAACACTGAAGCTTTCTTT. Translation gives CASSVQQANTEAFF.